One sample yielded the 14 T cell receptor beta chains listed below, sequenced in a study of shared clonotypes between healthy human individuals (dated by TCRdb to the early 2020s). Library preparation was by the immunoSEQ multiplex PCR assay. TCRdb obtained this table from immuneACCESS and retained in-frame rearrangements with V and J assigned. These tables miss some clones; where compared with another copy, unresolved V genes account for less than half of the shortfall, and the remainder is unexplained. The sample includes around 2.5 million clones, with 93% observed a single time. The ten largest clones take up about 0.39% of the sample. Sequencing used naive CD4+ T cells from PBMCs. The cell subset or site label of this sample denotes: CD45RA+ positively selected. The receptors were gathered from a man aged 18 to 30 in good health. Some clones in this sample may be carry-over from other donors' samples.

The J gene is TRBJ1-1, the V gene TRBV19; no definite D call. In germline, CDR1 is LNHDA, CDR2 SQIVND (reference sequence). V was shortened by 4 bases and J by 1 base, with 4 bases between the two germline ends. The CDR3 length is 12 residues. DNA for the CDR3: TGTGCCAGTAGTAAAGCGAACACTGAAGCTTTCTTT. Translation gives CASSKANTEAFF.

The V and J genes are TRBV5-1 and TRBJ1-2; D possibly corresponds to TRBD1 (6 bases). Germline V CDR1 and CDR2: SGHRS, YFSETQ. The CDR3 length is 17 residues. With 2 bases removed from V and 1 base from J, the gap between germline ends came to 18 bases. The CDR3 DNA reads as TGCGCCAGCAGCTTATGGGGCCTGGACAGCCTTAACTATGGCTACACCTTC. Protein product: CASSLWGLDSLNYGYTF.

The chain has TRBV28 and TRBJ2-3; D may correspond to TRBD1 or TRBD2 (9 bases each). V was pared by 4 bases and J by 1 base, with 24 bases between. The CDR3 loop spans 19 amino acids. Germline V lookup: CDR1 MDHEN, CDR2 SYDVKM. The CDR3 loop reads CASSSLTGGREGRTDTQYF. Written as DNA, the CDR3 is TGTGCCAGCAGTTCCTTGACAGGGGGGCGGGAGGGCCGCACAGATACGCAGTATTTT.

The J gene is TRBJ2-7, the V gene TRBV5-4; D possibly corresponds to TRBD2 (5 bases). Germline CDR1 is SGHNT and CDR2 is YYREEE (reference sequence). The V end lost 1 base, the J end lost 2 bases, and 13 bases lay between the germline ends. The CDR3 sequence is 15 residues long. The CDR3 DNA is TGTGCCAGCAGCTTGTCTTCGGCGGGCACCTACGAGCAGTACTTC. This translates into CASSLSSAGTYEQYF.

This rearrangement joins TRBV30 to TRBJ2-5; TRBD2 might be the D (7 bases). In germline, CDR1 is GTSNPN, CDR2 SVGIG (reference sequence). This CDR3 has 12 residues. V gave up 4 bases and J gave up 5 bases, with 11 bases separating them. In DNA, the CDR3 is TGTGCCTGGAAGGGAGGGGGGGAGACCCAGTACTTC. Translating gives CAWKGGGETQYF.

This clone has more than one count but fewer than ten. DNA for the CDR3: TGTGCCAGCGGGACTAGCGGGAGTGTCTACGAGCAGTACTTC. Translation: CASGTSGSVYEQYF. The chain combines TRBV28 with TRBJ2-7, with 14 nucleotides matching TRBD2. The CDR3 extends over 14 amino acids. Germline V lookup: CDR1 MDHEN, CDR2 SYDVKM. V lost 8 bases to trimming and J lost 3 bases; unmatched junction nucleotides: 3.

The V gene is TRBV5-1, the J gene TRBJ1-5, with D maybe TRBD1 (6 bases). Trimming left V 4 bases short and J 7 bases short, with 18 bases between. The CDR3 has 15 residues. Germline-derived CDR1 and CDR2 are SGHRS and YFSETQ. CDR3 nucleotide sequence: TGCGCCAGCAGCGGGGGGTCAACCAGGGGACAGCCCCAGCATTTT. Translating it yields CASSGGSTRGQPQHF.

The chain uses TRBV25-1 and TRBJ1-2, with 9 bases matching TRBD1. In germline, CDR1 is MGHDK, CDR2 SYGVNS. The junction had 9 bases not matched to a gene; V was cut back by 4 bases and J by 6 bases. The CDR3 length is 15 residues. The chain's CDR3 is CASSVPGQGPDGYTF. CDR3 nucleotides: TGTGCCAGCAGTGTTCCGGGACAGGGACCCGATGGCTACACCTTC.

V and J are TRBV5-4 and TRBJ2-3; D not resolved. CDR3 length: 11 amino acids. V dropped 1 base and J dropped 5 bases, with 2 bases sitting between them. Germline assignment: CDR1 SGHNT and CDR2 YYREEE (reference sequence). CDR3 coding DNA: TGTGCCAGCAGCTTGATAGATACGCAGTATTTT. Its translation is CASSLIDTQYF.

The chain recombines TRBV5-1 with TRBJ2-6; D unresolved. The CDR3 is 16 residues long. Germline assignment: CDR1 SGHRS and CDR2 YFSETQ. V was pared by 5 bases and J by 0 bases, with 12 bases between. CDR3 residues: CASRKGPGSGANVLTF. The DNA for the CDR3 is TGCGCCAGCAGGAAAGGGCCTGGCTCTGGGGCCAACGTCCTGACTTTC. The full variable domain, in which reference TRBV5-1 and TRBJ2-6 provide the parts outside the CDR3, is KAGVTQTPRYLIKTRGQQVTLSCSPISGHRSVSWYQQTPGQGLQFLFEYFSETQRNKGNFPGRFSGRQFSNSRSEMNVSTLELGDSALYLCASRKGPGSGANVLTFGAGSRLTVL.

CDR3 protein: CASSNPSSYEQYF. In DNA form, the CDR3 reads TGTGCCAGCAGTAACCCTTCCTCCTACGAGCAGTACTTC. This chain uses TRBV25-1 with TRBJ2-7, with D unclear. Germline-derived CDR1 and CDR2 are MGHDK and SYGVNS. The V end was cut by 5 bases, the J end by 0 bases, with 8 bases between. This CDR3 region has 13 residues.

This clone has just a few counts. The chain recombines TRBV9 with TRBJ1-1; 7 bases fit TRBD1. Germline V gives CDR1 SGDLS, CDR2 YYNGEE. This CDR3 has 13 amino acids. V lost 1 base, J lost 7 bases, and 4 bases stayed unmatched. The CDR3 spells CASSVTGVHEAFF. CDR3 in DNA: TGTGCCAGCAGCGTAACAGGGGTGCATGAAGCTTTCTTT.

The V call is TRBV5-1, the J call TRBJ2-7, with 12 bases that match TRBD1. V gave up 0 bases and J gave up 4 bases; unmatched junction bases: 8. The germline V gene has CDR1 SGHRS and CDR2 YFSETQ. The CDR3 is 17 residues long. CDR3 residues: CASSLDYGGQGAYEQYF. CDR3 DNA: TGCGCCAGCAGCTTGGACTATGGGGGACAGGGGGCGTACGAGCAGTACTTC.

The CDR3 protein is CAWDSGISYNEQFF. The CDR3 DNA sequence: TGTGCCTGGGATAGCGGGATATCCTACAATGAGCAGTTCTTC. The V call is TRBV30, the J call TRBJ2-1; 8 bases line up with TRBD2. Germline V CDR1 and CDR2: GTSNPN, SVGIG (reference sequence). The CDR3 has 14 amino acids. The ends lost 5 bases at V and 1 base at J; junction bases unmatched: 4.